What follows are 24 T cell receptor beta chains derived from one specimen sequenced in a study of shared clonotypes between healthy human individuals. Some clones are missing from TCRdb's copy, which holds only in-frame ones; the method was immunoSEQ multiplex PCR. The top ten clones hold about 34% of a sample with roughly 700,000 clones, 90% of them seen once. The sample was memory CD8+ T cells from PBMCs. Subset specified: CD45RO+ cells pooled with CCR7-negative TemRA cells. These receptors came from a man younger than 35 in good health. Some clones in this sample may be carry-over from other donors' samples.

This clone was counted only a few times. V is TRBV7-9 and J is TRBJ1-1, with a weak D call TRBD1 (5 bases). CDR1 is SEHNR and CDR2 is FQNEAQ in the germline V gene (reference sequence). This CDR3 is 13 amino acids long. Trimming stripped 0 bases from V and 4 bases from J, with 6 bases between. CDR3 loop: CASSLAGTTEAFF. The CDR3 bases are TGTGCCAGCAGCTTAGCGGGGACCACTGAAGCTTTCTTT.

The CDR3 loop reads CASSLRGSLPEQFF. CDR3 DNA sequence: TGTGCCAGCAGCTTACGCGGGAGCCTCCCTGAGCAGTTCTTC. The gene calls are TRBV13 and TRBJ2-1; 7 nucleotides agree with TRBD2. Germline V CDR1 and CDR2: PRHDT, FYEKMQ (reference sequence). The CDR3 totals 14 residues. The J segment lost 9 bases and the V segment lost 2 bases, leaving 7 bases of the junction unmatched.

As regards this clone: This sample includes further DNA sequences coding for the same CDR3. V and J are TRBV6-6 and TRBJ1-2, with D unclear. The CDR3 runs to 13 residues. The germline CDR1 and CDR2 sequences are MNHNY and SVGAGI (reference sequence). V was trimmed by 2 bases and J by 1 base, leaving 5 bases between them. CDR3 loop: CASSYVDNYGYTF. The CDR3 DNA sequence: TGTGCCAGCAGTTACGTCGATAACTATGGCTACACCTTC.

The CDR3, as DNA: TGTGCCAGCAGCCGCTACGGGACTTACAATGAGCAGTTCTTC. Its protein is CASSRYGTYNEQFF. The chain joins TRBV14 to TRBJ2-1; a weak D match, TRBD2 (6 bases). The CDR3 runs to 14 residues. V shed 4 bases and J shed 4 bases, with 11 bases lying between them. The germline gives CDR1 SGHDN, CDR2 FVKESK.

CDR3 in DNA: TGTGCCAGCAGTCCCCATTACTTGGGCAACCCCTACGAGCAGTACTTC. Translated, it gives CASSPHYLGNPYEQYF. The chain recombines TRBV28 with TRBJ2-7; the D is unclear. The CDR3 covers 16 residues. CDR1 is MDHEN and CDR2 is SYDVKM in the germline V gene. Trimming removed 5 bases at V and 2 bases at J, with 19 bases between.

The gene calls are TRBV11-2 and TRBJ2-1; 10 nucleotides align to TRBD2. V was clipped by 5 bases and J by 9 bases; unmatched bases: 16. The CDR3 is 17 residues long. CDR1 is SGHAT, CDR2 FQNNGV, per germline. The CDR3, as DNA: TGTGCCAGCAGCGATCCCGGTCTAGCGGGAGTTTTTTCTGAGCAGTTCTTC. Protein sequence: CASSDPGLAGVFSEQFF.

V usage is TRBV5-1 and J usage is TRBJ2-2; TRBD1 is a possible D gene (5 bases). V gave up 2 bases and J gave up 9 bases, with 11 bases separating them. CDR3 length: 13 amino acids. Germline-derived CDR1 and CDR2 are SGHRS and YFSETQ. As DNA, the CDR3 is TGCGCCAGCAGCTTAGGGGCCGACAGGGAGCTGTTTTTT. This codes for CASSLGADRELFF.

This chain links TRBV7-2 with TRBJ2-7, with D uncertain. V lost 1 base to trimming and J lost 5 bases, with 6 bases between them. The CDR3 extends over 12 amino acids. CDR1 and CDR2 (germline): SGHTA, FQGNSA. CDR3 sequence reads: CASSLVWHEQYF. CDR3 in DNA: TGTGCCAGCAGCTTAGTATGGCACGAGCAGTACTTC.

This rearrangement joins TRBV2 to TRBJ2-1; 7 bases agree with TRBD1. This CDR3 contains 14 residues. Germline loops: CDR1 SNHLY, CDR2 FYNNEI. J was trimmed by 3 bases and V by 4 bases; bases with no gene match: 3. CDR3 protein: CASSARQGYNEQFF. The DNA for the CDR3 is TGTGCCAGCAGTGCTCGACAGGGCTACAATGAGCAGTTCTTC.

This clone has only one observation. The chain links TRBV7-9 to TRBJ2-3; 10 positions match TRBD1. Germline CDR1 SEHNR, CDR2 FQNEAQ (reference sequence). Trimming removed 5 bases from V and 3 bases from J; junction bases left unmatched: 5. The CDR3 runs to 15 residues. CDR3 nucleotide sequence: TGTGCCAGCAGCCCGGGACAGGGGATTACAGATACGCAGTATTTT. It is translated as CASSPGQGITDTQYF.

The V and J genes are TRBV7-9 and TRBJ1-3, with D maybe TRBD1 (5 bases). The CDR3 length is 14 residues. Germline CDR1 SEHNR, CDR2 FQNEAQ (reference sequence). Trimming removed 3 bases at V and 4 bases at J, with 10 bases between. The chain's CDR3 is CASSFSGTGNTIYF. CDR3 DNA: TGTGCCAGCAGCTTCTCGGGGACCGGAAACACCATATATTTT.

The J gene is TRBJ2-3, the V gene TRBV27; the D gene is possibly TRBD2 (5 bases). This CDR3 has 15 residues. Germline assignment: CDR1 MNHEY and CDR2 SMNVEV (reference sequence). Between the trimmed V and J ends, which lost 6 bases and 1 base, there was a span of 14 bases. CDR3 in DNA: TGTGCCAGCAGGACCTCCGGGGTCCGCACAGATACGCAGTATTTT. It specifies CASRTSGVRTDTQYF.

The CDR3 nucleotides are TGTGCCAGCAGCTCCAAGAGGCTCGGACAGAAGAACACTGAAGCTTTCTTT. Translated: CASSSKRLGQKNTEAFF. V usage is TRBV11-2 and J usage is TRBJ1-1, with D tentatively TRBD1 (6 bases). The V gene's germline CDR1 is SGHAT and CDR2 FQNNGV. The CDR3 length is 17 residues. With 4 bases removed from V and 1 base from J, the gap between germline ends came to 19 bases.

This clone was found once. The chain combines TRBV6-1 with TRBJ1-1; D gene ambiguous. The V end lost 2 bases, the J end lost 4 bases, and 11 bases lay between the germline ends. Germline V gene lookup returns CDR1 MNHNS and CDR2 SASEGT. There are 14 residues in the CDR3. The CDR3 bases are TGTGCCAGCAGTGAACGTGGGTTGGGCACTGAAGCTTTCTTT. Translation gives CASSERGLGTEAFF.

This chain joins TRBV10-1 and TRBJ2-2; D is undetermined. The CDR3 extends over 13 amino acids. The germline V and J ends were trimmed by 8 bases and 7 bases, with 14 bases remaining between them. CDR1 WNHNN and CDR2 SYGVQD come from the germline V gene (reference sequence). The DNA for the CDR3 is TGCGCCAGCTCGGACGGTGGGCTCGGGGAGCTGTTTTTT. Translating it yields CASSDGGLGELFF.

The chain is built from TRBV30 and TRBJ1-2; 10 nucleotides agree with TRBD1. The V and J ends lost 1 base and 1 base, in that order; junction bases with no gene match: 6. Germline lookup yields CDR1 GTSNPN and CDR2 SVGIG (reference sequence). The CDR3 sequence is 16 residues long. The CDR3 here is CAWSGGTGVFNYGYTF. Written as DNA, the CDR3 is TGTGCCTGGAGTGGGGGGACAGGGGTTTTTAACTATGGCTACACCTTC. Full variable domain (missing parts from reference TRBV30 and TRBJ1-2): SQTIHQWPATLVQPVGSPLSLECTVEGTSNPNLYWYRQAAGRGLQLLFYSVGIGQISSEVPQNLSASRPQDRQFILSSKKLLLSDSGFYLCAWSGGTGVFNYGYTFGSGTRLTVV.

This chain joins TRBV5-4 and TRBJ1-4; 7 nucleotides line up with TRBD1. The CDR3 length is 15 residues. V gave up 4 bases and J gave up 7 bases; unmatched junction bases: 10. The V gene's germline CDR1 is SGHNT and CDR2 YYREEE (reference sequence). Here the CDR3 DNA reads TGTGCCAGCAGCGCCGCGAGGGGGCAAGCTGAAAAACTGTTTTTT. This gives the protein CASSAARGQAEKLFF.

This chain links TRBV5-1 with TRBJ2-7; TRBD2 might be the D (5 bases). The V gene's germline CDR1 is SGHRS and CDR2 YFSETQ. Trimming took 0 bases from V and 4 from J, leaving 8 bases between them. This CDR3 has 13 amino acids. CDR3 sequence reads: CASSLALAYEQYF. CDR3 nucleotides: TGCGCCAGCAGCTTGGCGCTAGCTTACGAGCAGTACTTC.

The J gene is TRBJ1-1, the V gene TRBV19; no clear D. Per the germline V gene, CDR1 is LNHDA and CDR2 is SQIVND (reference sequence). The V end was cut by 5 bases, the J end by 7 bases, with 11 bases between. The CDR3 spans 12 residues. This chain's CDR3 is CASSPGMNEAFF. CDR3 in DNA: TGTGCCAGTAGTCCTGGGATGAATGAAGCTTTCTTT.

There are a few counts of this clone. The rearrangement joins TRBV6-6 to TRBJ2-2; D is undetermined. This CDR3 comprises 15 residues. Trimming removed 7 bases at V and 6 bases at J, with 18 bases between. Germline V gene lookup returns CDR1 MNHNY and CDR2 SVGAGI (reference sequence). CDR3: CASTQLGGRAGELFF. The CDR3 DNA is TGTGCCAGCACCCAATTAGGCGGTAGGGCCGGGGAGCTGTTTTTT.

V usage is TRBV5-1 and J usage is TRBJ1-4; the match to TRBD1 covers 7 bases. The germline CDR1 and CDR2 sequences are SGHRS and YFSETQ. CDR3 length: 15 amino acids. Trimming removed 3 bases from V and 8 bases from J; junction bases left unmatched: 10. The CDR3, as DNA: TGCGCCAGCAGCTCGTCGACAGGGATGGGAGAAAAACTGTTTTTT. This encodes CASSSSTGMGEKLFF.

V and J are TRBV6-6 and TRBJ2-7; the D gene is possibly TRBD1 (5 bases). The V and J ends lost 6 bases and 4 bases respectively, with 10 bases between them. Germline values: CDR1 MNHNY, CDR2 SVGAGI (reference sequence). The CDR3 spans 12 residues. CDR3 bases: TGTGCCAGCAGCCATGACAGATACGAGCAGTACTTC. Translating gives CASSHDRYEQYF.

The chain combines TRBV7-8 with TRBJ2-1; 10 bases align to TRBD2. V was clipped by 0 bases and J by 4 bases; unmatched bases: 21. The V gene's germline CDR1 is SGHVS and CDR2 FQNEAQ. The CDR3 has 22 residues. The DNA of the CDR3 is TGTGCCAGCAGCTTAGCCCACGCTCCCACGCCGACTACTAGCGGGATGTACAATGAGCAGTTCTTC. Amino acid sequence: CASSLAHAPTPTTSGMYNEQFF.

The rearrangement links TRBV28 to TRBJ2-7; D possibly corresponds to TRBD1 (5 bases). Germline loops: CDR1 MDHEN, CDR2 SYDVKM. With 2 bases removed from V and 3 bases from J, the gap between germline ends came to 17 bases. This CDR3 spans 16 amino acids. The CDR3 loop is CASSLVQVTGDYEQYF. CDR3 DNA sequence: TGTGCCAGCAGTTTAGTTCAGGTTACAGGAGACTACGAGCAGTACTTC. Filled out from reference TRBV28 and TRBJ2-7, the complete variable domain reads DVKVTQSSRYLVKRTGEKVFLECVQDMDHENMFWYRQDPGLGLRLIYFSYDVKMKEKGDIPEGYSVSREKKERFSLILESASTNQTSMYLCASSLVQVTGDYEQYFGPGTRLTVT.